These 25 T cell receptor beta chains were all obtained from the same sample, sequenced in a study of blood T cell repertoires in COVID-19. Produced via immunoSEQ multiplex PCR; TCRdb's table is partial and in-frame only. This sample has 200,000 to 250,000 clones; roughly four fifths occur once, and the top ten carry around 4.6%. The specimen was PBMCs or T cells enriched from blood (not recorded which). The receptors come from a woman aged 50 to 60 who had been exposed to COVID-19.

V gene TRBV12-3 or TRBV12-4 combines with J gene TRBJ1-1; no firm D call. V shed 6 bases and J shed 10 bases, with 15 bases lying between them. The CDR3 totals 12 residues. The CDR3 DNA reads as TGTGCCAGCAGCCCGTCCTATCAGCGAGCTTTCTTT. Translating it yields CASSPSYQRAFF.

This clone was recorded a few times. This chain uses TRBV28 with TRBJ2-7; TRBD1 aligns across 7 bases. The CDR3 is 10 amino acids. Trimming removed 9 bases from V and 7 bases from J; junction bases left unmatched: 3. Germline V gene lookup returns CDR1 MDHEN and CDR2 SYDVKM. CDR3 amino acids: CASRQGEQYF. The CDR3, as DNA: TGTGCCAGTCGACAGGGTGAGCAGTACTTC.

The rearrangement uses TRBV27 and TRBJ1-3; the D is unclear. Germline values: CDR1 MNHEY, CDR2 SMNVEV (reference sequence). The CDR3 sequence is 14 residues long. V lost 2 bases to trimming and J lost 0 bases, with 5 bases between them. Written as DNA, the CDR3 is TGTGCCAGCAGTTTAGCGGGCTCTGGAAACACCATATATTTT. Translating gives CASSLAGSGNTIYF.

This chain's CDR3 is CASSYGTRHLRDTQYF. CDR3 sequence (DNA): TGTGCCAGCTCCTATGGGACAAGGCACCTGAGAGATACGCAGTATTTT. The rearrangement joins TRBV18 to TRBJ2-3; maybe TRBD1 (6 bases). The CDR3 length is 16 residues. The V end was cut by 6 bases, the J end by 5 bases, with 21 bases between. CDR1 and CDR2 from the germline V gene are KGHSH and LQKENI.

This clone has just a few counts. The genes are TRBV28 and TRBJ2-7; no clear D. This CDR3 contains 12 residues. The V gene's germline CDR1 is MDHEN and CDR2 SYDVKM. V dropped 4 bases and J dropped 7 bases, with 11 bases sitting between them. CDR3 residues: CASSSGSGEQYF. CDR3 nucleotides: TGTGCCAGCAGTTCCGGGTCCGGGGAGCAGTACTTC. Using reference TRBV28 and TRBJ2-7 for the parts outside the CDR3, the full variable domain is DVKVTQSSRYLVKRTGEKVFLECVQDMDHENMFWYRQDPGLGLRLIYFSYDVKMKEKGDIPEGYSVSREKKERFSLILESASTNQTSMYLCASSSGSGEQYFGPGTRLTVT.

The chain has TRBV5-1 and TRBJ1-6; weak D call: TRBD1 (5 bases). The CDR3 covers 13 residues. Germline V gene data show CDR1 as SGHRS and CDR2 as YFSETQ. Trimming took off 7 bases at V and 6 bases at J, with 11 bases between the two ends. CDR3 DNA: TGCGCCAGCTCGGCGGGGGGTAATTCACCCCTCCACTTT. Encoded protein: CASSAGGNSPLHF. Variable domain in full (rest from reference TRBV5-1 and TRBJ1-6): KAGVTQTPRYLIKTRGQQVTLSCSPISGHRSVSWYQQTPGQGLQFLFEYFSETQRNKGNFPGRFSGRQFSNSRSEMNVSTLELGDSALYLCASSAGGNSPLHFGNGTRLTVT.

The chain couples TRBV18 to TRBJ2-1, with 10 bases lining up with TRBD1. The CDR3 runs 16 residues. The germline V gene encodes CDR1 KGHSH and CDR2 LQKENI. V gave up 2 bases and J gave up 9 bases; unmatched junction bases: 10. The CDR3 sequence: CASSPTRLDRGVEQFF. DNA for the CDR3: TGTGCCAGCTCACCAACTCGGCTGGACAGGGGGGTTGAGCAGTTCTTC.

This clone was seen once. The chain combines TRBV19 with TRBJ2-2, with D possibly TRBD2 on 6 matching bases. Germline CDR1 is LNHDA and CDR2 is SQIVND (reference sequence). The germline V and J ends were trimmed by 1 base and 6 bases, with 6 bases remaining between them. CDR3 length: 13 amino acids. The CDR3 nucleotides are TGTGCCAGTAGTATAGGGAGGGCCGGGGAGCTGTTTTTT. Protein: CASSIGRAGELFF.

This clone has just one count. CDR3 nucleotides: TGTGCCAGCAGTCCTGGGTTAGCGGCAGATACGCAGTATTTT. This sequence encodes CASSPGLAADTQYF. This rearrangement joins TRBV6-5 to TRBJ2-3; perhaps TRBD2 as D (6 bases). The germline V and J ends were trimmed by 5 bases and 4 bases, with 13 bases remaining between them. CDR1 is MNHEY and CDR2 is SVGAGI in the germline V gene. This CDR3 contains 14 residues.

This clone was detected a few times. The chain recombines TRBV5-1 with TRBJ1-3; D perhaps matches TRBD1 (6 bases). The CDR3 consists of 16 residues. Germline CDR1 and CDR2: SGHRS and YFSETQ. V was trimmed by 1 base and J by 2 bases, leaving 13 bases between them. CDR3 coding DNA: TGCGCCAGCAGCTTGTCTCCAGGGGCGGCTGGAAACACCATATATTTT. Protein product: CASSLSPGAAGNTIYF.

The chain joins TRBV11-2 to TRBJ1-1, with D possibly TRBD1 on 6 matching bases. The germline gives CDR1 SGHAT, CDR2 FQNNGV. Trimming stripped 3 bases from V and 10 bases from J, with 15 bases between. The CDR3 runs 13 residues. CDR3 protein: CASSFIGGEAAFF. The CDR3 coding sequence is TGTGCCAGCAGCTTTATAGGGGGGGAGGCAGCTTTCTTT.

V is TRBV5-1 and J is TRBJ1-6; D possibly corresponds to TRBD1 (5 bases). The V end lost 0 bases, the J end lost 5 bases, and 6 bases lay between the germline ends. CDR3 length equals 14 residues. Looked up from germline, CDR1 is SGHRS and CDR2 is YFSETQ. The CDR3 is CASSLAGNNSPLHF. CDR3 coding DNA: TGCGCCAGCAGCTTGGCAGGGAATAATTCACCCCTCCACTTT. Filled out from reference TRBV5-1 and TRBJ1-6, the complete variable domain reads KAGVTQTPRYLIKTRGQQVTLSCSPISGHRSVSWYQQTPGQGLQFLFEYFSETQRNKGNFPGRFSGRQFSNSRSEMNVSTLELGDSALYLCASSLAGNNSPLHFGNGTRLTVT.

This chain uses TRBV5-4 with TRBJ1-2, with D maybe TRBD1 (5 bases). With 4 bases removed from V and 4 bases from J, the gap between germline ends came to 8 bases. CDR1 and CDR2 from the germline V gene are SGHNT and YYREEE (reference sequence). The CDR3 is 12 amino acids. As DNA, the CDR3 is TGTGCCAGCAGCCCGGGGGTCTATGGCTACACCTTC. It translates to CASSPGVYGYTF.

The rearrangement joins TRBV3-1 (or the pseudogene TRBV3-2) to TRBJ1-2, with TRBD1 matching over 10 bases. There are 14 residues in the CDR3. The ends lost 1 base at V and 4 bases at J; junction bases unmatched: 0. Germline V gene lookup returns CDR1 LGHDT and CDR2 YNNKEL (reference sequence). DNA for the CDR3: TGTGCCAGCAGCCAAGGGACAGGGGGCTATGGCTACACCTTC. Residues: CASSQGTGGYGYTF.

This chain uses TRBV5-4 with TRBJ2-5; the match to TRBD2 covers 8 bases. The germline V gene has CDR1 SGHNT and CDR2 YYREEE (reference sequence). With V trimmed by 0 bases and J by 4 bases, 11 bases remained unmatched. This CDR3 is built from 17 residues. The CDR3 sequence: CASSLGGAAGGGETQYF. CDR3 sequence (DNA): TGTGCCAGCAGCTTGGGAGGTGCCGCGGGGGGAGGAGAGACCCAGTACTTC.

V usage is TRBV5-4 and J usage is TRBJ1-5; D is ambiguous. The V end was cut by 3 bases, the J end by 0 bases, with 13 bases between. This CDR3 comprises 16 residues. The V gene's germline CDR1 is SGHNT and CDR2 YYREEE (reference sequence). The CDR3 reads CASSCDTTPSNQPQHF. The CDR3 DNA reads as TGTGCCAGCAGCTGTGACACGACCCCTAGCAATCAGCCCCAGCATTTT.

This clone was detected ten times or more. The chain uses TRBV11-2 and TRBJ2-1, with 13 bases identical to TRBD2. Germline-derived CDR1 and CDR2 are SGHAT and FQNNGV. This CDR3 has 15 amino acids. With 0 bases clipped from V and 7 bases from J, the junction kept 0 bases outside the gene matches. DNA for the CDR3: TGTGCCAGCAGCTTAGAACTAGCGGGGGGGAATGAGCAGTTCTTC. This encodes CASSLELAGGNEQFF. The variable domain in full, with the rest retrieved from reference TRBV11-2 and TRBJ2-1, is EAGVAQSPRYKIIEKRQSVAFWCNPISGHATLYWYQQILGQGPKLLIQFQNNGVVDDSQLPKDRFSAERLKGVDSTLKIQPAKLEDSAVYLCASSLELAGGNEQFFGPGTRLTVL.

This clone appeared once. The chain has TRBV18 and TRBJ1-2; tentative D call: TRBD1 (5 bases). V gave up 4 bases and J gave up 6 bases, with 12 bases separating them. This CDR3 region has 13 residues. Per the germline V gene, CDR1 is KGHSH and CDR2 is LQKENI. DNA for the CDR3: TGTGCCAGCTCACTCCAGGGTCTGGATGGCTACACCTTC. Translation gives CASSLQGLDGYTF.

CDR3 DNA sequence: TGTGCCAGCAGTGAGACAGGGACTAATCAGCCCCAGCATTTT. This sequence encodes CASSETGTNQPQHF. The V and J genes are TRBV27 and TRBJ1-5, with 7 bases lining up with TRBD1. Looked up from germline, CDR1 is MNHEY and CDR2 is SMNVEV (reference sequence). V trimming: 5 bases; J trimming: 4 bases; junction bases outside the gene matches: 5. The CDR3 has 14 residues.

This clone was seen only once. J is TRBJ2-5 and V is TRBV30, with a weak D call TRBD2 (5 bases). The CDR3 contains 14 residues. The germline CDR1 and CDR2 sequences are GTSNPN and SVGIG (reference sequence). With 1 base removed from V and 5 bases from J, the gap between germline ends came to 14 bases. This CDR3 is CAWSGSGRVETQYF. CDR3 coding DNA: TGTGCCTGGAGTGGAAGCGGCAGAGTGGAGACCCAGTACTTC.

The gene calls are TRBV3-1 (or the pseudogene TRBV3-2) and TRBJ2-1, with 8 bases fitting TRBD2. The CDR3 extends over 14 amino acids. V was clipped by 4 bases and J by 10 bases; unmatched bases: 9. Germline loops: CDR1 LGHDT, CDR2 YNNKEL (reference sequence). For the CDR3, the DNA is TGTGCCAGCAGCCCCGGGGGACTAGGCCTCGAGCAGTTCTTC. Translated: CASSPGGLGLEQFF.

The rearrangement uses TRBV7-9 and TRBJ2-1; 8 bases align to TRBD2. CDR1 and CDR2 from the germline V gene are SEHNR and FQNEAQ (reference sequence). This CDR3 region has 16 residues. J was trimmed by 0 bases and V by 5 bases; bases with no gene match: 6. CDR3 nucleotide sequence: TGTGCCAGCAGCCCTATTAGCGGGGTCTCCTACAATGAGCAGTTCTTC. It yields the protein CASSPISGVSYNEQFF.

The chain carries TRBV7-2 and TRBJ1-2; D gene ambiguous. The CDR3 is 14 residues long. Per the germline V gene, CDR1 is SGHTA and CDR2 is FQGNSA. V was clipped by 5 bases and J by 1 base, with 11 bases between them. In DNA, the CDR3 is TGTGCCAGCAGCCTCACTACTATTAACTATGGCTACACCTTC. Its translation: CASSLTTINYGYTF.

This chain uses TRBV21-1 with TRBJ2-3; the table's D call, TRBD1, has no DNA check behind it. TRBV21-1 is labeled a pseudogene. The CDR3 contains 17 residues. In DNA form, the CDR3 reads TGTGCCAGCAGCACTCGGGGCGGACAGGACGTCCCAGATACGCAGTATTTT. Translated: CASSTRGGQDVPDTQYF.

The rearrangement joins TRBV5-1 to TRBJ2-5; the D is unclear. CDR1 SGHRS and CDR2 YFSETQ come from the germline V gene. Trimming shortened V by 0 bases and J by 2 bases, and 11 bases separated the two germline ends. The CDR3 runs 15 residues. The DNA of the CDR3 is TGCGCCAGCAGCTTGGATCTGTCCAGGCAAGAGACCCAGTACTTC. It is translated as CASSLDLSRQETQYF.